These 2 T cell receptor beta chains came from one sample sequenced in a study of regulatory T cells in long-lasting Graves disease. The time point is: persistent/refractory GD, antithyroid drugs over 5 years with positive TRAb. Extracted RNA from PBMCs served as the source of the TCR library. Arm-PCR of CDR3 regions and iRepertoire HTBI primers were the basis on which TCR beta libraries were built. TCRdb used MiXCR to reprocess the multiplex PCR reads, holding one entry per CDR3 protein. This table has a few hundred thousand distinct CDR3 sequences, 20% to 25% appearing once. Sequencing used peripheral blood mononuclear cells (PBMCs), obtained when the disease was refractory, from a patient treated with antithyroid drugs. Receptors were obtained from a female donor with Graves disease.

This clonotype was picked up a small number of times. This chain joins TRBV29-1 and TRBJ1-2; D gene unclear. The germline gives CDR1 SQVTM, CDR2 ANQGSEA. The CDR3 covers 9 residues. Trimming pared 6 bases from V and 7 bases from J, leaving 6 bases between. The CDR3 protein is CSVRTGYTF. CDR3 bases: TGCAGCGTGAGAACTGGCTACACCTTC.

This rearrangement joins TRBV9 to TRBJ2-5, with 9 bases matching TRBD2. The trim removed 3 bases at V and 1 base at J, leaving 7 bases unmatched. Looked up from germline, CDR1 is SGDLS and CDR2 is YYNGEE. The CDR3 extends over 16 amino acids. The chain's CDR3 is CASSGGPTSGQETQYF. DNA of the CDR3: TGTGCCAGCAGCGGGGGCCCGACTAGCGGCCAAGAGACCCAGTACTTC. Filled out from reference TRBV9 and TRBJ2-5, the complete variable domain reads DSGVTQTPKHLITATGQRVTLRCSPRSGDLSVYWYQQSLDQGLQFLIQYYNGEERAKGNILERFSAQQFPDLHSELNLSSLELGDSALYFCASSGGPTSGQETQYFGPGTRLLVL.